This T cell receptor (beta chain) emerged from a study of identical twins. Regarding the study as a whole: Beta clonotypes that were abundant in cord blood contained fewer insertions, a pattern absent from memory repertoires.

Each CDR3 protein is one row after TCRdb ran MiXCR on the 5' RACE reads. This sample has around 480,000 distinct CDR3 sequences, with roughly an eighth found just once. On this clonotype itself: Its antigen is unidentified.

The CDR3 is 18 amino acids. Germline CDR1 reads MNHEY; CDR2 reads SVGAGI. Trimming left V 0 bases short and J 0 bases short, with 12 bases between. The data were also submitted as part of a second study, on yellow fever vaccine responses in identical twins.

The receptor was isolated from a young woman in good health. The sequenced material came from CD4+ T cells sorted from blood. The gene calls are TRBV6-5 and TRBJ2-6; possibly TRBD1 for D (6 bases). CDR3 loop: CASSYSTPQGSGANVLTF. The CDR3 nucleotides read TGTGCCAGCAGTTACTCGACCCCACAGGGCTCTGGGGCCAACGTCCTGACTTTC.